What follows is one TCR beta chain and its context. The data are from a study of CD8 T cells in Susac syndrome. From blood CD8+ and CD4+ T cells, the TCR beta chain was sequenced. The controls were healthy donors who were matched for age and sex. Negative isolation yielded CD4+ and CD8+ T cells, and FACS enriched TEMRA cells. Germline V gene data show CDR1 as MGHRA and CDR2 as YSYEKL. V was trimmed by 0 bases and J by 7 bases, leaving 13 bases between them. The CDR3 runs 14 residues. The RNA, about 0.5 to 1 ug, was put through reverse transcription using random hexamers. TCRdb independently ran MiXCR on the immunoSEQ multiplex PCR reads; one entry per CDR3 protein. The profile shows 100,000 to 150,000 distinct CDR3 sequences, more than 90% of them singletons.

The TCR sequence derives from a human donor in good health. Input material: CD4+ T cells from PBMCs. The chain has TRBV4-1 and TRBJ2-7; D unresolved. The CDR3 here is CASSQEEPAGEQYF. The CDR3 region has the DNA TGCGCCAGCAGCCAAGAGGAACCTGCTGGAGAGCAGTACTTC.